This TCR beta chain was recovered during a study of T cell changes during pregnancy in multiple sclerosis. Assay: immunoSEQ multiplex PCR; the TCRdb copy retains only in-frame clones and omits some. The data show some 59,000 clones, 90% seen once. This CDR3 spans 15 amino acids. The germline V gene encodes CDR1 LNHDA and CDR2 SQIVND (reference sequence). The V and J ends lost 6 bases and 8 bases, in that order; junction bases with no gene match: 14. This material consisted of peripheral blood, taken in the third trimester of pregnancy. This TCR was sampled from a female donor in good health, enrolled as a control in a pregnancy study. The chain uses TRBV19 and TRBJ1-2, with 8 bases matching TRBD1. The CDR3 sequence: CASSPTGQGRGGYTF. CDR3 nucleotides: TGTGCCAGTAGCCCTACCGGACAGGGCCGAGGAGGCTACACCTTC.